This TCR beta chain was recovered during a study of blood T cell repertoires in COVID-19. Study information: Samples of COVID-19 (acute and convalescent) were obtained from the United States, Italy and Spain. Sources were T cells, B-cell-depleted T cells, or PBMCs; the material itself was cDNA or gDNA.

As originally analysed: Amplified reference gene primers provided the basis for estimating nucleated cell counts. Libraries were prepared by immunoSEQ multiplex PCR; TCRdb keeps only in-frame clonotypes and omits some of them. The DNA was the basis for D and trimming; V, J and clone size are from that table. The table shows about 210,000 clones, with 80% to 90% occurring only once. Germline V gene lookup returns CDR1 MNHEY and CDR2 SVGAGI. There are 14 residues in the CDR3. The V gene lost 4 bases and the J gene lost 7 bases, with 11 bases spanning the gap. The chain uses TRBV6-5 and TRBJ1-6; no definite D call. The sequenced material came from peripheral blood. This receptor was taken from a woman aged 70-85 years with acute or convalescent COVID-19. CDR3 loop: CASSSVSRNSPLHF. CDR3 DNA: TGTGCCAGCAGTTCTGTGTCTCGGAATTCACCCCTCCACTTT.